These T cell receptor beta chains were read from a single sample in a study of cytomegalovirus exposure and HLA in healthy donors. Produced via immunoSEQ multiplex PCR; TCRdb's table is partial and in-frame only. Here the sample spans around 130,000 clones, approximately 81% being singletons. Sample: PBMCs. The origin of the receptors is a woman aged 40 to 49 in good health and CMV-seronegative. Both conserved end residues are part of each CDR3. A D gene is named only where the DNA matches it firmly. Clone size, where shown, is once, few, many, or a class for clones that have expanded.

>TRBJ2-1|TRBV19|TRBD2|.
CASTTLGLAGAVEQFF
TGTGCCAGCACCACTCTGGGACTAGCGGGAGCGGTTGAGCAGTTCTTC
>TRBJ1-1|TRBV4-3|.|few
CASSQGPTVNTEAFF
TGCGCCAGCAGCCAAGGCCCGACAGTTAACACTGAAGCTTTCTTT
>TRBJ2-1|TRBV19|.|.
CASRSAGSSYNEQFF
TGTGCCAGTAGGAGTGCGGGGAGCTCCTACAATGAGCAGTTCTTC
>TRBJ1-5|TRBV6-6|.|few
CASSPETGNQPQHF
TGTGCCAGCAGTCCCGAGACAGGAAACCAGCCCCAGCATTTT
>TRBJ2-7|TRBV6-6|TRBD1|.
CASRASRTGNYEQYF
TGTGCCAGCAGGGCCTCCAGGACAGGGAACTACGAGCAGTACTTC
>TRBJ2-2|TRBV11-3|.|few
CASSPNQLEGTGELFF
TGTGCCAGCAGCCCCAACCAGCTAGAGGGAACCGGGGAGCTGTTTTTT
>TRBJ1-1|TRBV11-2|TRBD1|.
CASSSYRGLAEAFF
TGTGCCAGCAGCTCGTACAGGGGGCTCGCTGAAGCTTTCTTT
>TRBJ2-7|TRBV28|TRBD1|.
CASSLGVQGRNWQYF
TGTGCCAGCAGTTTAGGAGTACAGGGGCGTAATTGGCAGTACTTC
>TRBJ2-1|TRBV19|TRBD2|.
CASSISSIAGGGNNEQFF
TGTGCCAGTAGTATATCTTCCATAGCGGGAGGCGGGAACAATGAGCAGTTCTTC
>TRBJ2-3|TRBV5-1|TRBD2|.
CASTKGLAHVEDTQYF
TGCGCCAGCACAAAAGGACTAGCCCACGTTGAAGATACGCAGTATTTT
>TRBJ2-5|TRBV29-1|.|.
CSVETGQETQYF
TGCAGCGTTGAAACAGGACAAGAGACCCAGTACTTC
>TRBJ2-1|TRBV7-3|TRBD1|.
CASSFAGTGVGEQFF
TGTGCCAGCAGCTTCGCCGGGACAGGGGTGGGTGAGCAGTTCTTC
>TRBJ2-7|TRBV10-1|.|once
CASSESPDIHEQYF
TGCGCCAGCAGTGAGTCTCCGGACATACACGAGCAGTACTTC
>TRBJ2-7|TRBV7-9|TRBD1|.
CASRRGTGAYEQYF
TGTGCCAGCAGAAGGGGGACAGGGGCCTACGAGCAGTACTTC
>TRBJ2-7|TRBV19|TRBD2|.
CASSIAGLVSEQYF
TGTGCCAGTAGTATAGCAGGACTAGTATCCGAGCAGTACTTC
>TRBJ1-2|TRBV7-9|TRBD1|.
CASSPKGASYGYTF
TGTGCCAGCAGCCCCAAGGGGGCTAGCTATGGCTACACCTTC
>TRBJ1-1|TRBV18|TRBD1|.
CASSIQGAENTEAFF
TGTGCCAGCTCTATACAGGGGGCGGAAAACACTGAAGCTTTCTTT
>TRBJ2-1|TRBV5-6|.|.
CASSFTSAGLYNEQFF
TGTGCCAGCAGCTTTACTTCGGCAGGCCTCTACAATGAGCAGTTCTTC
>TRBJ1-1|TRBV29-1|.|.
CSVGRGGGDEAFF
TGCAGCGTTGGACGCGGGGGGGGCGATGAAGCTTTCTTT
>TRBJ2-7|TRBV6-6|TRBD2|.
CASRLAGAPEQYF
TGTGCCAGCAGGCTAGCGGGAGCGCCCGAGCAGTACTTC
>TRBJ1-1|TRBV2|TRBD1|.
CASLLAGTANTEAFF
TGTGCCAGTCTACTTGCCGGGACAGCGAACACTGAAGCTTTCTTT
>TRBJ2-1|TRBV7-2|TRBD2|.
CASSLVAGPDEQFF
TGTGCCAGCAGCTTAGTAGCGGGGCCCGATGAGCAGTTCTTC
>TRBJ2-3|TRBV15|TRBD2|.
CATSRVLAGGLDTQYF
TGTGCCACCAGCAGAGTACTAGCGGGGGGATTAGATACGCAGTATTTT
>TRBJ2-5|TRBV28|TRBD1|.
CASSIPGQGQETQYF
TGTGCCAGCAGTATACCTGGACAGGGGCAAGAGACCCAGTACTTC
>TRBJ1-1|TRBV6-1|TRBD1|.
CASSEYQGARSTEAFF
TGTGCCAGCAGTGAATACCAGGGGGCTAGAAGCACTGAAGCTTTCTTT